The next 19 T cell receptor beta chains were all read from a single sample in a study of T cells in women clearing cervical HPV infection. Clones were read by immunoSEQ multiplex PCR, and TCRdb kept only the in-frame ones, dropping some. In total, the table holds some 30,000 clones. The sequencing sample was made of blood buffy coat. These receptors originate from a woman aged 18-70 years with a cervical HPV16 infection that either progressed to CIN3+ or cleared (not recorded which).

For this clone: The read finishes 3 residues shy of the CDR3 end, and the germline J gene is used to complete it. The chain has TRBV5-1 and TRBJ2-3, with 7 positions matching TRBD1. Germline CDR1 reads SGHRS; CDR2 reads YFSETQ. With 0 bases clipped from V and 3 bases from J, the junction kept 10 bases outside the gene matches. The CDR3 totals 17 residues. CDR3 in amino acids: CASSLGRQGGVTDTQYF. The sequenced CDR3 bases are TGCGCCAGCAGCTTGGGGCGACAGGGTGGGGTGACAGATACG. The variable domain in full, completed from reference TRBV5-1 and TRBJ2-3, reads KAGVTQTPRYLIKTRGQQVTLSCSPISGHRSVSWYQQTPGQGLQFLFEYFSETQRNKGNFPGRFSGRQFSNSRSEMNVSTLELGDSALYLCASSLGRQGGVTDTQYFGPGTRLTVL.

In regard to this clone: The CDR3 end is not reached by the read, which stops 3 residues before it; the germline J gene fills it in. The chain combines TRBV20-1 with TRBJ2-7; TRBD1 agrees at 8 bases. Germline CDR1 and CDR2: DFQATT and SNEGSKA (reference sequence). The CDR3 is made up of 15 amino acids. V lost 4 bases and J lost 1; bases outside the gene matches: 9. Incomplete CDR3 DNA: TGCAGTGCTATATCCGGGACAGGTATGTCCTACGAG. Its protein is CSAISGTGMSYE. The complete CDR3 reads CSAISGTGMSYEQYF.

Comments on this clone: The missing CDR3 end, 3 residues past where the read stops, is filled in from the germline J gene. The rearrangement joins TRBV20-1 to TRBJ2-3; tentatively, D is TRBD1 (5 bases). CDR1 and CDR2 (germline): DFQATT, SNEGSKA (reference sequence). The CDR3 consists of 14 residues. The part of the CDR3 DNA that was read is TGCAGTGCTAGGTTCCCCCAGGGTCAAGAGACG. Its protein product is CSARFPQGQET. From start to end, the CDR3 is CSARFPQGQETQYF.

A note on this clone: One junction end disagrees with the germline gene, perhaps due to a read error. Incomplete CDR3 DNA: TGTGCCAGCAGCCTCTACCGGCGGGTCACAGATGCG. Encoded protein: CASSLYRRVTDA. The entire CDR3 reads CASSLYRRVTDAQYF. The rearrangement joins TRBV11-2 to TRBJ2-3; perhaps TRBD2 as D (5 bases). The read terminates 3 residues ahead of where the CDR3 ends, so the germline J gene completes it. The V gene's germline CDR1 is SGHAT and CDR2 FQNNGV. The CDR3 has 15 amino acids.

CDR3 DNA (partial): TGTGCCAGCAGCTTTGGTCAGTCACAAGAGACC. It encodes CASSFGQSQET. The complete CDR3 sequence is CASSFGQSQETQYF. The gene calls are TRBV7-9 and TRBJ2-5; D ambiguous. The CDR3 extends 3 residues past the end of the read, so its final part is completed from the germline J gene. Germline V gives CDR1 SEHNR, CDR2 FQNEAQ (reference sequence). The CDR3 extends over 14 amino acids. V gave up 3 bases and J gave up 2 bases, with 10 bases separating them.

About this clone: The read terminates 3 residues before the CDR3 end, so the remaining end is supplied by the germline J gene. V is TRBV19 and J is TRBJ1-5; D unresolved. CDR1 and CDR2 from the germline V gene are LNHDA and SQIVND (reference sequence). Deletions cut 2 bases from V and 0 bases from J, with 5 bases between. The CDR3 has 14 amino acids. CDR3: CASSIQYSNQPQHF. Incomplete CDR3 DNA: TGTGCCAGTAGTATACAGTATAGCAATCAGCCC.

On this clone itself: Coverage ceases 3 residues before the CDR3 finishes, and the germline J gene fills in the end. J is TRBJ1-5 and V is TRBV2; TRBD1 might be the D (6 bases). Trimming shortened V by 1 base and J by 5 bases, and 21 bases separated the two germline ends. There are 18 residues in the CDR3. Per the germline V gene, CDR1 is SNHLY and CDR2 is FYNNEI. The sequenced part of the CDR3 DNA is TGTGCCAGCAGTGAAGGTCCCAGGGGTCCTACCTTCTATCAGCCC. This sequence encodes CASSEGPRGPTFYQP. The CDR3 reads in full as CASSEGPRGPTFYQPQHF.

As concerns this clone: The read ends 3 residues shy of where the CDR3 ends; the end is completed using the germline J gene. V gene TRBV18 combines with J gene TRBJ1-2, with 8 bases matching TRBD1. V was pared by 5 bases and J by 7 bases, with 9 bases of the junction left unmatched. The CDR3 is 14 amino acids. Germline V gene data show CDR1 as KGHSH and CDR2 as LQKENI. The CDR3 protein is CASSKTGVYSGYTF. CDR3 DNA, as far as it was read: TGTGCCAGCTCAAAGACAGGGGTGTATAGTGGC.

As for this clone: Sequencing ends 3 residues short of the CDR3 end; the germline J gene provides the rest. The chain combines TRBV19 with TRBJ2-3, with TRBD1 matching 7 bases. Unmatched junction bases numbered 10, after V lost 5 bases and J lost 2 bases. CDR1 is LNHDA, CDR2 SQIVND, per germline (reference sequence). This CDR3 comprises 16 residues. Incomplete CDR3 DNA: TGTGCCAGTAGTCCAATAGACAGGGCATTCACAGATACG. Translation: CASSPIDRAFTDT. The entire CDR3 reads CASSPIDRAFTDTQYF.

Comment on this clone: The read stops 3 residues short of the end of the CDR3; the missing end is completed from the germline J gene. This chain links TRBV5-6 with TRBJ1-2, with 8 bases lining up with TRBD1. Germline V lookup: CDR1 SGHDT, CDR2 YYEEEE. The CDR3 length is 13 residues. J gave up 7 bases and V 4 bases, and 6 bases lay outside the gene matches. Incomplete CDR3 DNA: TGTGCCAGCAGCGGAGACAGGGGTGTTGGC. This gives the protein CASSGDRGVG. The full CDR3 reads CASSGDRGVGYTF.

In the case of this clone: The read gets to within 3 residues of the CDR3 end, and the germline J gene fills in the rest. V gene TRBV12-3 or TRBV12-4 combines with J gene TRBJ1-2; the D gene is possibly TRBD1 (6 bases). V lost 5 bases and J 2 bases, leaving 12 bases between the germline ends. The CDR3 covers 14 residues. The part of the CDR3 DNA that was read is TGTGCCAGCAGTCCCAAGACAGGAAACTATGGC. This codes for CASSPKTGNYG. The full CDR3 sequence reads CASSPKTGNYGYTF.

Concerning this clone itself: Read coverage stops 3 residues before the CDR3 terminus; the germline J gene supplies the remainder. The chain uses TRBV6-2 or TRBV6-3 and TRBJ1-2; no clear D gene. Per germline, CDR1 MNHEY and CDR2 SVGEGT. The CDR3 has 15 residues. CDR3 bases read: TGTGCCAGCAGTCACAAATTGATACGTTACTACGAC. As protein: CASSHKLIRYYD. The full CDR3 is CASSHKLIRYYDYTF.

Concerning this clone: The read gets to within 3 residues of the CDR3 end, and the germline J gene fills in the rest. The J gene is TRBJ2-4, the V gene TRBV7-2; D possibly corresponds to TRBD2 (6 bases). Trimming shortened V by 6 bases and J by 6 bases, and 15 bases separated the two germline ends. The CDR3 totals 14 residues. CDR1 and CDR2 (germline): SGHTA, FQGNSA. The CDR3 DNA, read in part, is TGTGCCAGCAGAAGAGGTAGCGGCGGAAACATT. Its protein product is CASRRGSGGNI. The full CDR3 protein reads CASRRGSGGNIQYF.

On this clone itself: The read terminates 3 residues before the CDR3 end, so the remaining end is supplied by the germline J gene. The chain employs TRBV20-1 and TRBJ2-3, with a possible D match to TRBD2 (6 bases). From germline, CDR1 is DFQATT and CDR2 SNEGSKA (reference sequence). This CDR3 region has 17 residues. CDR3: CSARDLSGLLTQETQYF. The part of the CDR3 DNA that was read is TGCAGTGCTAGAGATCTCAGCGGGCTGCTCACGCAAGAGACG.

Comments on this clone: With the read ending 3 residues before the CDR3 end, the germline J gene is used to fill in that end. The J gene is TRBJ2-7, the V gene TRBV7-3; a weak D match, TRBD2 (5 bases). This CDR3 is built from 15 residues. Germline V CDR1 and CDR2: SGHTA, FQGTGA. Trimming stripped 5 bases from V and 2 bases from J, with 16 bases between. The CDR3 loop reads CASSLIPAATYEQYF. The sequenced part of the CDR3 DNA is TGTGCCAGCAGCCTCATTCCAGCGGCTACCTACGAG.

CDR3 region: CASNEIQETQYF. The sequenced CDR3 bases are TGTGCCAGCAACGAGATCCAGGAGACC. The rearrangement links TRBV2 to TRBJ2-5; D is unclear. Sequencing ends 3 residues short of the CDR3 end; the germline J gene provides the rest. V was shortened by 7 bases and J by 5 bases, with 11 bases between the two germline ends. In germline, CDR1 is SNHLY, CDR2 FYNNEI. The CDR3 sequence is 12 residues long. Variable domain in full (rest from reference TRBV2 and TRBJ2-5): EPEVTQTPSHQVTQMGQEVILRCVPISNHLYFYWYRQILGQKVEFLVSFYNNEISEKSEIFDDQFSVERPDGSNFTLKIRSTKLEDSAMYFCASNEIQETQYFGPGTRLLVL.

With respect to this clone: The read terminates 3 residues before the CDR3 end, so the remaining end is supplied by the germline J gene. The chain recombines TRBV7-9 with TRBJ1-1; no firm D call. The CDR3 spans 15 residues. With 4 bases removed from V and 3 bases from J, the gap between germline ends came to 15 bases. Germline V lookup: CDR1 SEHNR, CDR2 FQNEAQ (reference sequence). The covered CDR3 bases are TGTGCCAGCAGCTCCACCTTAAGGGTGGACACTGAA. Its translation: CASSSTLRVDTE. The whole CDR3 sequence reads CASSSTLRVDTEAFF.

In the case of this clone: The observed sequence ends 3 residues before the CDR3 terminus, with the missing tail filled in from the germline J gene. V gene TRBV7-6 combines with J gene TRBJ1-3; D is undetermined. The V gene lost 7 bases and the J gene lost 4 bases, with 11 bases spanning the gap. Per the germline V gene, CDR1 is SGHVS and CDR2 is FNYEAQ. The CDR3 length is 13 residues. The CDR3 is CASTTSTGNTIYF. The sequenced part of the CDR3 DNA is TGTGCCAGCACCACTAGCACCGGAAACACC.

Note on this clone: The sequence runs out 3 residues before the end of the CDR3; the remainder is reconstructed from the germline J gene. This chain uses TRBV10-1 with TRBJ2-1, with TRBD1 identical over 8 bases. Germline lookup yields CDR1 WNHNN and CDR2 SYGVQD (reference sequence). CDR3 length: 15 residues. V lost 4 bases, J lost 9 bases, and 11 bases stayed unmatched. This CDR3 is CASSGLSGGYGEQFF. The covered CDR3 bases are TGCGCCAGCAGTGGACTTTCAGGGGGCTATGGTGAG.